A single sample gave rise to the 12 T cell receptor beta chains below, sequenced in a study of blood T cell repertoires in COVID-19. Assay: immunoSEQ multiplex PCR; the TCRdb copy retains only in-frame clones and omits some. Here the sample spans more than 60,000 clones, approximately 90% being singletons. The sample taken for sequencing was peripheral blood. The source is a human donor in a cohort sampled during active COVID-19.

This clone was seen once. The gene calls are TRBV6-2 or TRBV6-3 and TRBJ1-2; 7 bases agree with TRBD1. Trimming at V came to 5 bases and at J to 1 base, leaving 4 bases not matched to a gene. This CDR3 has 14 residues. CDR1 is MNHEY, CDR2 SVGEGT, per germline. The CDR3 protein is CASSDREINYGYTF. The CDR3 nucleotides read TGTGCCAGCAGTGACAGGGAGATTAACTATGGCTACACCTTC.

This chain joins TRBV7-2 and TRBJ2-7; a possible D gene is TRBD1 (5 bases). The CDR3 loop spans 15 amino acids. V lost 5 bases to trimming and J lost 0 bases, with 14 bases between them. From germline, CDR1 is SGHTA and CDR2 FQGNSA. CDR3 residues: CASSPRTISSYEQYF. As DNA, the CDR3 is TGTGCCAGCAGCCCGAGGACAATTAGCTCCTACGAGCAGTACTTC.

CDR3 coding DNA: TGTGCCAGCAGCCTTGGACTAGCGGGGGACTACAATGAGCAGTTCTTC. Translating gives CASSLGLAGDYNEQFF. This chain links TRBV3-1 (or the pseudogene TRBV3-2) with TRBJ2-1; the match to TRBD2 covers 13 bases. The CDR3 has 16 residues. The trim removed 4 bases at V and 3 bases at J, leaving 3 bases unmatched. The germline gives CDR1 LGHDT, CDR2 YNNKEL (reference sequence).

The chain has TRBV25-1 and TRBJ2-1, with TRBD1 matching 9 bases. V was clipped by 6 bases and J by 0 bases; unmatched bases: 9. Germline CDR1 MGHDK, CDR2 SYGVNS. This CDR3 is built from 17 residues. CDR3 in DNA: TGTGCCAGCAGCACTTCGACAGGGGGAGACTCCTACAATGAGCAGTTCTTC. Amino acid sequence: CASSTSTGGDSYNEQFF. The full variable domain, completed using reference TRBV25-1 and TRBJ2-1, is EADIYQTPRYLVIGTGKKITLECSQTMGHDKMYWYQQDPGMELHLIHYSYGVNSTEKGDLSSESTVSRIRTEHFPLTLESARPSHTSQYLCASSTSTGGDSYNEQFFGPGTRLTVL.

The rearrangement links TRBV5-6 to TRBJ1-5; a possible D gene is TRBD1 (5 bases). Germline assignment: CDR1 SGHDT and CDR2 YYEEEE. The CDR3 extends over 16 amino acids. The germline V and J ends were trimmed by 1 base and 0 bases, with 11 bases remaining between them. In DNA form, the CDR3 reads TGTGCCAGCAGCTTGTTCCAGGGCAGTAGCAATCAGCCCCAGCATTTT. Its protein is CASSLFQGSSNQPQHF.

The chain combines TRBV6-4 with TRBJ1-6, with D uncertain. This CDR3 spans 15 amino acids. The germline V gene has CDR1 MRHNA and CDR2 SNTAGT. Trimming cost V 2 bases and J 3 bases, with 8 bases left between them. The chain's CDR3 is CASSDASGYNSPLHF. Here the CDR3 DNA reads TGTGCCAGCAGTGACGCGTCGGGCTATAATTCACCCCTCCACTTT.

The gene calls are TRBV9 and TRBJ1-4, with TRBD1 identical over 10 bases. J gave up 6 bases and V 2 bases, and 4 bases lay outside the gene matches. The CDR3 runs to 15 residues. Germline CDR1 and CDR2: SGDLS and YYNGEE. The CDR3 nucleotides read TGTGCCAGCAGCGTTAGGACAGGGGGTGATGAAAAACTGTTTTTT. Protein: CASSVRTGGDEKLFF.

The chain combines TRBV28 with TRBJ2-7; TRBD1 matches 8 bases. The V segment lost 10 bases and the J segment 3 bases; nucleotides outside the gene matches: 14. The CDR3 extends over 15 amino acids. Germline V lookup: CDR1 MDHEN, CDR2 SYDVKM. The CDR3 DNA is TGTGCCACCCGCACAAGCGGACAGGGCTTCTACGAGCAGTACTTC. Translation: CATRTSGQGFYEQYF.

J is TRBJ1-2 and V is TRBV5-1; D not certain. Looked up from germline, CDR1 is SGHRS and CDR2 is YFSETQ. CDR3 length: 14 amino acids. Trimming shortened V by 5 bases and J by 2 bases, and 13 bases separated the two germline ends. CDR3 sequence: CASRIGEGNYGYTF. The CDR3 DNA reads as TGCGCCAGCAGGATCGGGGAGGGAAACTATGGCTACACCTTC.

The V call is TRBV6-5, the J call TRBJ2-3; 10 bases match TRBD2. Germline V CDR1 and CDR2: MNHEY, SVGAGI. With 4 bases clipped from V and 6 bases from J, the junction kept 7 bases outside the gene matches. CDR3 length: 15 residues. CDR3 amino acids: CASSSSAGGTDTQYF. Written as DNA, the CDR3 is TGTGCCAGCAGTTCGTCAGCGGGGGGGACGGATACGCAGTATTTT.

The chain combines TRBV5-1 with TRBJ1-4, with D maybe TRBD1 (6 bases). The length of the CDR3 is 15 residues. The V end was cut by 0 bases, the J end by 5 bases, with 11 bases between. Germline lookup yields CDR1 SGHRS and CDR2 YFSETQ. The CDR3 here is CASSLEGVRNEKLFF. CDR3 nucleotide sequence: TGCGCCAGCAGCTTGGAGGGGGTCAGGAATGAAAAACTGTTTTTT.

The gene calls are TRBV5-1 and TRBJ1-4; D might be TRBD1 (5 bases). Germline values: CDR1 SGHRS, CDR2 YFSETQ. The CDR3 runs 16 residues. V lost 0 bases and J lost 8, with 17 bases in between. The CDR3 sequence is CASSLASGTSGEKLFF. CDR3 in DNA: TGCGCCAGCAGCTTGGCCTCGGGGACTTCTGGAGAAAAACTGTTTTTT.